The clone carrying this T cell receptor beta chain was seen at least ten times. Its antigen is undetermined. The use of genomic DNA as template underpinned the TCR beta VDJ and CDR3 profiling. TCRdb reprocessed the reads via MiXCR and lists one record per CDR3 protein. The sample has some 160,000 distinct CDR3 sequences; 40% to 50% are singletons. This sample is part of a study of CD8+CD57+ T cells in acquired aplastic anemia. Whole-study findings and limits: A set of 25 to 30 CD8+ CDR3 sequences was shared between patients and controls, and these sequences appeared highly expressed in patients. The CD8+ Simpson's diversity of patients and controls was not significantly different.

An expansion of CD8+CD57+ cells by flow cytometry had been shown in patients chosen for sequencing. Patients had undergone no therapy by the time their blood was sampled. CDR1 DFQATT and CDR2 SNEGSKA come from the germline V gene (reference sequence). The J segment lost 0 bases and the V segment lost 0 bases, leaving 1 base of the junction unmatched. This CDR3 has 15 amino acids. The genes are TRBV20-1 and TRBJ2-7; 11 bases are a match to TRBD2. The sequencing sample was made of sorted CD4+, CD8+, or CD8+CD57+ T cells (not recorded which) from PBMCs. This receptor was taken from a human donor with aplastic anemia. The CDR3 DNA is TGCAGTGCTAGAGAGGGGACTAGCGGCTCCTACGAGCAGTACTTC. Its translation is CSAREGTSGSYEQYF.